This T cell receptor (beta chain) emerged from a study of spatial heterogeneity in lung cancer. Study-wide context: Detection consistently captured more beta-chain sequences than alpha-chain sequences. Study-level results: Counts of expanded alpha and beta TCRs within tumors tracked the tumor nonsynonymous mutation count.

With 3 bases clipped from V and 2 bases from J, the junction kept 3 bases outside the gene matches. CDR1 is SGDLS and CDR2 is YYNGEE in the germline V gene. CDR3 length: 14 residues. By share, this clonotype ranks as medium-sized (0.01 to 0.1%). Its antigen remains unidentified. The time point: sample taken at primary tumor resection. In each case, whole RNA from tumor, nontumor lung or frozen PBMC was sequenced unsorted. TCRdb re-derived calls from the 5' RACE reads in MiXCR, one entry per CDR3 protein. The sample yields 5,500 to 8,500 distinct CDR3 sequences, about 10% seen once. The input for sequencing was lung tumor tissue, taken at surgery. The chain recombines TRBV9 with TRBJ2-3; TRBD1 aligns across 7 bases. This receptor was obtained from a female donor with early-stage non-small cell lung cancer. This chain's CDR3 is CASSGQGFTDTQYF. The CDR3 bases are TGTGCCAGCAGCGGACAGGGTTTCACAGATACGCAGTATTTT.